This T cell receptor beta chain was profiled in a study of OX40 agonist ivuxolimab in advanced cancers. Across the study: Prior anti-PD-1, anti-PD-L1 or anti-CTLA-4 therapy was allowed; around 40% had some. Partial responses were achieved by three patients, of whom one had hepatocellular carcinoma and two had cutaneous melanoma. Study-level results: Both CD4+ and CD8+ T cell populations in blood had undergone clonal expansion by week 6 at 0.1 to 3.0 mg/kg.

Method: immunoSEQ multiplex PCR; TCRdb's copy keeps in-frame clones and lacks some. The table lists some 70,000 clones, around 85% of them singletons. Individuals having autoimmune disease history or systemic immunosuppression were not enrolled. On this clone: The antigen is undetermined. At one boundary the junction diverges from the germline segment, which might be a read error.

The CDR3 sequence is 12 residues long. V gene TRBV5-3 combines with J gene TRBJ1-2; 9 bases line up with TRBD1. TRBV5-3 carries the ORF label, with uncertain function. The material sequenced was CD4+ or CD8+ T cells sorted from blood, taken in a trial of the OX40 agonist ivuxolimab. This TCR was recovered from an adult with an advanced solid tumor such as melanoma, head and neck, liver or kidney cancer. This CDR3 is CASGQGSYGYTF. For the CDR3, the DNA is TGCGCCAGTGGACAGGGGTCCTATGGCTACACCTTC.